A single sample is the source of the 23 T cell receptor beta chains below, sequenced in a study of T cells after yellow fever vaccination. TCRdb independently ran MiXCR on the 5' RACE reads; one entry per CDR3 protein. The sample has some 100,000 distinct CDR3 sequences; 6.5% to 9% are singletons. This specimen consisted of CD4+ T cells sorted from PBMCs, obtained around 45 days after the first yellow fever vaccination. The receptors shown here come from a man between 18 and 35 years old who received the YFV17D yellow fever vaccine.

This clonotype came up many times. The genes are TRBV27 and TRBJ1-5; D possibly corresponds to TRBD1 (5 bases). CDR3 size: 15 residues. Per germline, CDR1 MNHEY and CDR2 SMNVEV (reference sequence). The V and J ends lost 4 bases and 5 bases respectively, with 15 bases between them. This CDR3 is CASSSGQPSYQPQHF. The DNA of the CDR3 is TGTGCCAGCAGTTCGGGGCAGCCATCCTATCAGCCCCAGCATTTT.

This clonotype was picked up many times. This chain joins TRBV5-1 and TRBJ2-2; D is unresolved. The CDR3 consists of 13 residues. V lost 0 bases, J lost 4 bases, and 4 bases lay in between. Germline assignment: CDR1 SGHRS and CDR2 YFSETQ. In DNA, the CDR3 is TGCGCCAGCAGCTTGGAGGCCACCGGGGAGCTGTTTTTT. Translating it yields CASSLEATGELFF.

This clonotype was recorded at least ten times. The chain is built from TRBV15 and TRBJ2-5, with 7 bases matching TRBD1. CDR1 and CDR2 from the germline V gene are LNHNV and YYDKDF (reference sequence). This CDR3 region has 15 residues. V dropped 0 bases and J dropped 3; count of bases not matched to a gene: 4. CDR3 residues: CATSRDLGQKETQYF. CDR3 nucleotides: TGTGCCACCAGCAGAGATTTGGGACAGAAAGAGACCCAGTACTTC.

This clonotype has just a few counts. V usage is TRBV30 and J usage is TRBJ2-7; D possibly corresponds to TRBD1 (6 bases). This CDR3 contains 11 residues. V lost 2 bases and J lost 5, with 7 bases in between. The germline gives CDR1 GTSNPN, CDR2 SVGIG (reference sequence). The CDR3 coding sequence is TGTGCCTGGAGTACAGGGAACGAGCAGTACTTC. Its protein is CAWSTGNEQYF.

The chain joins TRBV7-3 to TRBJ2-3; D may match TRBD1 or TRBD2 (5 bases each). V lost 3 bases to trimming and J lost 2 bases, with 12 bases between them. From germline, CDR1 is SGHTA and CDR2 FQGTGA. The length of the CDR3 is 15 residues. CDR3 in amino acids: CASSFRGELTDTQYF. Written as DNA, the CDR3 is TGTGCCAGCAGCTTTCGGGGCGAACTCACAGATACGCAGTATTTT.

This clonotype was seen at least ten times. The chain has TRBV20-1 and TRBJ1-4; the D gene is possibly TRBD1 (5 bases). Trimming took 3 bases from V and 10 from J, leaving 18 bases between them. Germline V CDR1 and CDR2: DFQATT, SNEGSKA (reference sequence). The CDR3 sequence is 14 residues long. The CDR3 is CSASPRQGLGKLFF. DNA for the CDR3: TGCAGTGCTAGTCCGAGGCAGGGCCTGGGAAAACTGTTTTTT.

In its sample, this clonotype was seen many times. This CDR3 is CASSSPPGQGSSPLHF. Here the CDR3 DNA reads TGTGCCAGCAGCTCACCCCCCGGACAGGGTAGCTCACCCCTCCACTTT. The V call is TRBV5-4, the J call TRBJ1-6; 8 bases line up with TRBD1. This CDR3 region has 16 residues. Germline V gives CDR1 SGHNT, CDR2 YYREEE (reference sequence). Unmatched junction bases numbered 12, after V lost 3 bases and J lost 10 bases.

This clonotype was counted ten times or more. The chain's CDR3 is CSAKILGLRVDTQYF. DNA of the CDR3: TGCAGTGCTAAAATACTAGGCCTAAGGGTGGATACGCAGTATTTT. The J gene is TRBJ2-3, the V gene TRBV20-1; D is possibly TRBD2 (5 bases). CDR3 length: 15 amino acids. CDR1 is DFQATT, CDR2 SNEGSKA, per germline (reference sequence). V was cut by 4 bases and J by 6 bases, with 20 bases left in between.

This clonotype appeared many times. The chain joins TRBV15 to TRBJ1-1; TRBD1 might be the D (5 bases). The V and J ends lost 2 bases and 2 bases respectively, with 12 bases between them. The CDR3 loop spans 15 amino acids. Per the germline V gene, CDR1 is LNHNV and CDR2 is YYDKDF (reference sequence). For the CDR3, the DNA is TGTGCCACCAGCAGAAATGGGGGTGGTAACACTGAAGCTTTCTTT. This gives the protein CATSRNGGGNTEAFF.

This clonotype was recorded many times. The V gene is TRBV11-2, the J gene TRBJ2-7, with a possible D match to TRBD1 (5 bases). This CDR3 spans 15 amino acids. Germline V CDR1 and CDR2: SGHAT, FQNNGV. Trimming stripped 5 bases from V and 0 bases from J, with 14 bases between. This CDR3 is CASSVTGIPSYEQYV. CDR3 sequence (DNA): TGTGCCAGCAGCGTCACAGGAATACCCTCCTACGAGCAGTACGTC.

Notes on this clonotype: This sequence may be a read error, since a much larger clone differs from it by one base. This chain links TRBV12-3 or TRBV12-4 with TRBJ1-6; no definite D call. Trimming stripped 3 bases from V and 7 bases from J, with 13 bases between. The CDR3 is 15 amino acids. As DNA, the CDR3 is TGTGCCAGCAGTTTTGGCGAGACGGAGAATTCACCCCTCCACTTT. It translates to CASSFGETENSPLHF.

The J gene is TRBJ1-6, the V gene TRBV30; D call uncertain. The CDR3 totals 13 residues. Germline V gene lookup returns CDR1 GTSNPN and CDR2 SVGIG (reference sequence). The V gene lost 2 bases and the J gene lost 0 bases, with 2 bases spanning the gap. CDR3 region: CAWSNSYNSPLHF. In nucleotides, the CDR3 is TGTGCCTGGAGTAACTCCTATAATTCACCCCTCCACTTT.

This clonotype was seen many times. V gene TRBV6-2 or TRBV6-3 combines with J gene TRBJ1-5; unclear D gene. Trimming removed 4 bases from V and 2 bases from J, with 9 bases in between. Germline V gene data show CDR1 as MNHEY and CDR2 as SVGEGT. The CDR3 has 14 amino acids. CDR3 region: CASSFDQGNQPQHF. In DNA form, the CDR3 reads TGTGCCAGCAGTTTTGACCAGGGCAATCAGCCCCAGCATTTT.

This clonotype was observed at least ten times. The J gene is TRBJ2-1, the V gene TRBV5-1, with no clear D. Germline CDR1 is SGHRS and CDR2 is YFSETQ. This CDR3 is 14 amino acids long. Trimming removed 4 bases from V and 4 bases from J, with 12 bases in between. The CDR3 spells CASSLEIPYNEQFF. The CDR3 DNA reads as TGCGCCAGCAGCCTTGAGATACCTTACAATGAGCAGTTCTTC.

Ten or more counts support this clonotype. The chain recombines TRBV4-2 with TRBJ2-7; D may be TRBD2 (6 bases). The CDR3 is 15 residues long. V was shortened by 4 bases and J by 3 bases, with 16 bases between the two germline ends. CDR1 and CDR2 from the germline V gene are LGHNA and YNFKEQ. DNA of the CDR3: TGTGCCAGCAGCCGAGCGGGCGGGGAGAACTACGAGCAGTACTTC. Residues: CASSRAGGENYEQYF.

This clonotype has ten or more counts. The V gene is TRBV11-2, the J gene TRBJ1-1; TRBD1 aligns across 8 bases. Germline CDR1 is SGHAT and CDR2 is FQNNGV. This CDR3 is 14 amino acids long. J lost 2 bases, V lost 5 bases, and 4 bases had no gene match. CDR3 sequence: CASSTDRGNTEAFF. The CDR3 DNA reads TGTGCCAGCAGCACCGACAGGGGAAACACTGAAGCTTTCTTT.

This clonotype was seen ten or more times. The genes are TRBV18 and TRBJ1-2; possibly TRBD1 for D (6 bases). The germline gives CDR1 KGHSH, CDR2 LQKENI. The CDR3 sequence is 15 residues long. The V end lost 0 bases, the J end lost 4 bases, and 12 bases lay between the germline ends. The CDR3 nucleotides are TGTGCCAGCTCACCACCTCGTACACAGGGCTATGGCTACACCTTC. Residues: CASSPPRTQGYGYTF. Filled out from reference TRBV18 and TRBJ1-2, the complete variable domain reads NAGVMQNPRHLVRRRGQEARLRCSPMKGHSHVYWYRQLPEEGLKFMVYLQKENIIDESGMPKERFSAEFPKEGPSILRIQQVVRGDSAAYFCASSPPRTQGYGYTFGSGTRLTVV.

This clonotype was seen many times. Here the CDR3 reads CASRPGQVYGYTF. The CDR3 DNA reads as TGTGCCAGCAGGCCAGGACAGGTCTATGGCTACACCTTC. The V gene is TRBV7-9, the J gene TRBJ1-2; 7 nucleotides match TRBD1. This CDR3 is built from 13 residues. Trimming at V came to 6 bases and at J to 4 bases, leaving 5 bases not matched to a gene. Germline V gene sequence: CDR1 SEHNR, CDR2 FQNEAQ (reference sequence).

In this sample, this clonotype turned up many times. The chain has TRBV7-2 and TRBJ2-5; TRBD2 matches 10 bases. V was clipped by 4 bases and J by 1 base; unmatched bases: 6. CDR1 SGHTA and CDR2 FQGNSA come from the germline V gene. The CDR3 spans 16 residues. The CDR3 spells CASSSSQRGGQETQYF. The DNA for the CDR3 is TGTGCCAGCAGCTCTTCACAGCGGGGGGGCCAAGAGACCCAGTACTTC.

The table lists this clonotype with many counts. The chain joins TRBV4-3 to TRBJ2-2; D unresolved. The V gene lost 4 bases and the J gene lost 3 bases, with 9 bases spanning the gap. The CDR3 is 14 residues long. Germline values: CDR1 LGHNA, CDR2 YSLEER. This chain's CDR3 is CASSRQADTGELFF. CDR3 nucleotide sequence: TGCGCCAGCAGCCGCCAGGCGGACACCGGGGAGCTGTTTTTT.

The rearrangement uses TRBV29-1 and TRBJ1-2; maybe TRBD1 (6 bases). CDR3 length: 12 amino acids. Germline CDR1 and CDR2: SQVTM and ANQGSEA. Trimming removed 7 bases from V and 4 bases from J, with 13 bases in between. CDR3 sequence: CSGEDSIYGYTF. The CDR3 nucleotides are TGCAGCGGGGAGGACAGCATCTATGGCTACACCTTC.

This clonotype was seen many times. The J gene is TRBJ1-2, the V gene TRBV29-1, with D possibly matching TRBD1 (5 bases). CDR1 is SQVTM and CDR2 is ANQGSEA in the germline V gene. V was cut by 3 bases and J by 3 bases, with 20 bases left in between. The CDR3 loop spans 16 amino acids. The CDR3 DNA sequence: TGCAGCGTTGATGAGGGTGTTAGGGGAGGAGACTATGGCTACACCTTC. Protein product: CSVDEGVRGGDYGYTF.

The rearrangement joins TRBV10-2 to TRBJ2-1; D may be TRBD2 (6 bases). Germline CDR1 reads WSHSY; CDR2 reads SAAADI. The V gene lost 5 bases and the J gene lost 4 bases, with 15 bases spanning the gap. The CDR3 has 15 residues. The DNA for the CDR3 is TGCGCCAGCAGTCCTCCTGGAGGGTTTTACAATGAGCAGTTCTTC. Protein product: CASSPPGGFYNEQFF.